The 14 T cell receptor beta chains below were found in one sample sequenced in a study of blood T cell repertoires in COVID-19. Using immunoSEQ multiplex PCR, the repertoire was profiled, and TCRdb retains in-frame clones only, with some absent. Of 200,000 or so clones detected, 81% appear once; the ten largest clones hold approximately 12%. Sequencing was done on a sample of peripheral blood. The receptors originated from a woman aged 80 or over with COVID-19, enrolled during active disease.

This clone was seen a handful of times. The CDR3 region is CAGGASSGNTIYF. The CDR3 bases are TGTGCCGGTGGGGCTAGCTCTGGAAACACCATATATTTT. This sequence joins TRBV2 and TRBJ1-3; TRBD1 might be the D (5 bases). In germline, CDR1 is SNHLY, CDR2 FYNNEI. The CDR3 is 13 residues long. The germline V and J ends were trimmed by 11 bases and 0 bases, with 11 bases remaining between them.

The chain has TRBV29-1 and TRBJ1-1; D not resolved. The V and J ends lost 4 bases and 0 bases respectively, with 9 bases between them. Germline assignment: CDR1 SQVTM and CDR2 ANQGSEA. The CDR3 is 13 amino acids. CDR3 DNA sequence: TGCAGCGTTGCTAACCTCATGAACACTGAAGCTTTCTTT. As protein: CSVANLMNTEAFF.

This rearrangement joins TRBV18 to TRBJ2-5; 8 bases agree with TRBD1. This CDR3 has 15 residues. With V trimmed by 1 base and J by 4 bases, 5 bases remained unmatched. Germline V gene data show CDR1 as KGHSH and CDR2 as LQKENI. The CDR3 coding sequence is TGTGCCAGCTCACCACGAGAAGACAGGGGAGAGACCCAGTACTTC. This sequence encodes CASSPREDRGETQYF.

CDR3 bases: TGTGCCAGCAGCTTGGTGGGGCGAAACATTCAGTACTTC. The encoded protein is CASSLVGRNIQYF. The chain couples TRBV5-5 to TRBJ2-4; possibly TRBD1 for D (5 bases). Germline V lookup: CDR1 SGHKS, CDR2 YYEKEE (reference sequence). CDR3 size: 13 residues. V was shortened by 0 bases and J by 6 bases, with 7 bases between the two germline ends.

This clone has just one count. The chain combines TRBV5-4 with TRBJ2-7; weak D call: TRBD1 (7 bases). V lost 4 bases, J lost 0 bases, and 14 bases lay in between. Germline V CDR1 and CDR2: SGHNT, YYREEE (reference sequence). CDR3 length: 15 amino acids. This chain's CDR3 is CASSQDRRGSYEQYF. CDR3 nucleotides: TGTGCCAGCAGCCAGGACAGGAGGGGCTCCTACGAGCAGTACTTC. The full variable domain, rest sourced from reference TRBV5-4 and TRBJ2-7, is ETGVTQSPTHLIKTRGQQVTLRCSSQSGHNTVSWYQQALGQGPQFIFQYYREEENGRGNFPPRFSGLQFPNYSSELNVNALELDDSALYLCASSQDRRGSYEQYFGPGTRLTVT.

This clone was found once. The gene calls are TRBV7-8 and TRBJ2-1, with D possibly being TRBD2 (5 bases). The CDR3 sequence is 15 residues long. V lost 1 base, J lost 7 bases, and 14 bases lay in between. CDR1 SGHVS and CDR2 FQNEAQ come from the germline V gene. Here the CDR3 DNA reads TGTGCCAGCAGCTTAGGGCTAGCTATTACAAATGAGCAGTTCTTC. As protein: CASSLGLAITNEQFF.

The chain combines TRBV2 with TRBJ2-7, with 7 nucleotides matching TRBD2. The CDR3 has 13 residues. J lost 3 bases, V lost 6 bases, and 5 bases had no gene match. CDR1 SNHLY and CDR2 FYNNEI come from the germline V gene. CDR3 amino acids: CASRPSGYYEQYF. CDR3 coding DNA: TGTGCCAGCAGACCTAGCGGCTACTACGAGCAGTACTTC.

The rearrangement uses TRBV5-1 and TRBJ1-1, with D possibly being TRBD1 (5 bases). With 3 bases removed from V and 3 bases from J, the gap between germline ends came to 15 bases. CDR1 and CDR2 from the germline V gene are SGHRS and YFSETQ. CDR3 length equals 15 residues. The CDR3 is CASSSLPGGDTEAFF. The CDR3, as DNA: TGCGCCAGCAGCTCCCTACCCGGGGGGGACACTGAAGCTTTCTTT.

In regard to this clone: This sample includes further DNA sequences coding for the same CDR3. CDR3 amino acids: CASSLEGVPNTEAFF. As DNA, the CDR3 is TGTGCCAGCAGCTTGGAGGGAGTACCGAACACTGAAGCTTTCTTT. J is TRBJ1-1 and V is TRBV7-2; D unresolved. The CDR3 covers 15 residues. Germline values: CDR1 SGHTA, CDR2 FQGNSA. Between the trimmed V and J ends, which lost 3 bases and 1 base, there was a span of 12 bases.

In this sample, this clone turned up a few times. J is TRBJ1-5 and V is TRBV7-2, with 10 positions matching TRBD1. The ends lost 6 bases at V and 3 bases at J; junction bases unmatched: 5. Germline V gives CDR1 SGHTA, CDR2 FQGNSA. The CDR3 consists of 15 residues. CDR3 sequence: CASSPDRGNNQPQHF. The CDR3 DNA reads as TGTGCCAGCAGTCCGGACAGGGGGAACAATCAGCCCCAGCATTTT.

This clone was seen more than once but under ten times. The gene calls are TRBV29-1 and TRBJ1-2; D remains unclear. Trimming removed 0 bases at V and 6 bases at J, with 14 bases between. Germline V gives CDR1 SQVTM, CDR2 ANQGSEA. The CDR3 is 14 amino acids. CDR3 in amino acids: CSVEDYGEADGYTF. The CDR3 nucleotides read TGCAGCGTTGAAGATTATGGGGAGGCGGATGGCTACACCTTC.

The chain uses TRBV6-2 or TRBV6-3 and TRBJ1-1; TRBD1 aligns across 8 bases. The CDR3 covers 15 residues. The germline V gene encodes CDR1 MNHEY and CDR2 SVGEGT. The trim removed 0 bases at V and 4 bases at J, leaving 4 bases unmatched. The CDR3 reads CASSYSNRGATEAFF. In DNA, the CDR3 is TGTGCCAGCAGTTACTCCAACAGGGGGGCCACTGAAGCTTTCTTT.

V and J are TRBV10-3 and TRBJ2-2; tentatively, D is TRBD1 (6 bases). V was pared by 6 bases and J by 3 bases, with 8 bases between. The CDR3 contains 13 residues. Germline values: CDR1 ENHRY, CDR2 SYGVKD. CDR3 amino acids: CAISKGDTGELFF. DNA of the CDR3: TGTGCCATCAGCAAGGGGGACACCGGGGAGCTGTTTTTT.

This chain joins TRBV7-9 and TRBJ2-7, with 7 bases aligning to TRBD2. The CDR3 has 15 amino acids. From germline, CDR1 is SEHNR and CDR2 FQNEAQ (reference sequence). The junction had 9 bases not matched to a gene; V was cut back by 5 bases and J by 2 bases. The CDR3 DNA follows: TGTGCCAGCAGCCCCGCTGGGGGGGGAACCTACGAGCAGTACTTC. It translates to CASSPAGGGTYEQYF. Drawing the rest from reference TRBV7-9 and TRBJ2-7, the complete variable domain is DTGVSQNPRHKITKRGQNVTFRCDPISEHNRLYWYRQTLGQGPEFLTYFQNEAQLEKSRLLSDRFSAERPKGSFSTLEIQRTEQGDSAMYLCASSPAGGGTYEQYFGPGTRLTVT.